A selection of T cell receptor beta chains follows, all from one sample in a study of memory CD4+ T cells and cytomegalovirus serostatus. Libraries were prepared by immunoSEQ multiplex PCR; TCRdb keeps only in-frame clonotypes and omits some of them. The data hold roughly 76,000 clones, with about 73% observed a single time. The sequenced sample was memory CD4+ T cells from blood. These receptors came from an adult in good health and CMV-seropositive. The CDR3 runs from the conserved cysteine through the conserved F or W. The D gene is left open where the match is weak. The size entry is marked missing in some rows and otherwise reads once, few, many or a size class.

clone_size j_call v_call d_call cdr3_nt cdr3_aa
- TRBJ1-4 TRBV16 - TGTGCCAGCAGCCCAGGGGTTACTAATGAAAAACTGTTTTTT CASSPGVTNEKLFF
- TRBJ1-2 TRBV10-3 TRBD1 TGTGCCATCAGTGAGTCCTTTCGTACAGGGGAAAGATATGGCTACACCTTC CAISESFRTGERYGYTF
once TRBJ1-1 TRBV6-5 - TGTGCCAGCAGTCCCTCAAACACTGAAGCTTTCTTT CASSPSNTEAFF
once TRBJ2-3 TRBV2 TRBD2 TGTGCCGGTAGCGGGGGCCTCACAGATACGCAGTATTTT CAGSGGLTDTQYF
- TRBJ2-3 TRBV5-1 - TGCGCCAGCAGCTCAGGGGCGAGTGGCACAGATACGCAGTATTTT CASSSGASGTDTQYF
- TRBJ1-5 TRBV10-2 - TGCGCCAGCAGTACAGGGTTAGGTCAGCCCCAGCATTTT CASSTGLGQPQHF
- TRBJ1-2 TRBV29-1 - TGCAGCGTGCTCGGTGGGACGTATGGCTACACCTTC CSVLGGTYGYTF
- TRBJ2-5 TRBV5-4 - TGTGCCAGCAGCCGGGGCCAACAAGAGACCCAGTACTTC CASSRGQQETQYF
- TRBJ1-5 TRBV30 TRBD1 TGTGCCTGGAGTGTAGGGGTATACAGGGGCGGTAATCAGCCCCAGCATTTT CAWSVGVYRGGNQPQHF
- TRBJ1-5 TRBV7-2 - TGTGCCAGCAGCTTAGCCCCCCCAGGGCTCAATCAGCCCCAGCATTTT CASSLAPPGLNQPQHF
- TRBJ2-2 TRBV7-7 TRBD1 TGTGCTAGCAGCGACAGGGTCGCGAACACCGGGGAGCTGTTTTTT CASSDRVANTGELFF
- TRBJ2-7 TRBV7-2 - TGTGCCAGCAGCTTAGGTCGGTTTATGTCCTACGAGCAGTACTTC CASSLGRFMSYEQYF
- TRBJ1-2 TRBV6-5 TRBD1 TGTGCCAGCAGTTACTCGGAGGGACAGTATGGCTACACCTTC CASSYSEGQYGYTF
- TRBJ1-4 TRBV7-9 - TGTGCCAGCAGCTTAAACACGGGGGGAGATGAAAAACTGTTTTTT CASSLNTGGDEKLFF
- TRBJ1-3 TRBV19 - TGTGCCAGTAGCCGGGCGATTGGAAACACCATATATTTT CASSRAIGNTIYF
few TRBJ1-1 TRBV6-5 - TGTGCCAGCAGTTCGGCAGGGGTCCCTGAAGCTTTCTTT CASSSAGVPEAFF
- TRBJ2-5 TRBV4-1 TRBD2 TGCGCCAGCAGCCAAACTGGACTAGCGACCCAAGAGACCCAGTACTTC CASSQTGLATQETQYF
- TRBJ1-1 TRBV13 - TGTGCCAGCAGCTTAGAGGAGGCAGGGGCAGCTGAAGCTTTCTTT CASSLEEAGAAEAFF
- TRBJ2-3 TRBV28 - TGTGCCAGCAAAAGCACGGGGAGACGGCGGGATACGCAGTATTTT CASKSTGRRRDTQYF
- TRBJ2-5 TRBV27 - TGTGCCAGCAGGACTTTGTTGGGGGAGACCCAGTACTTC CASRTLLGETQYF
- TRBJ2-1 TRBV19 - TGTGCCAGTATGCGGACACTTGGGAACAATGAGCAGTTCTTC CASMRTLGNNEQFF
- TRBJ2-2 TRBV5-5 - TGTGCCAGCAGCTCGAGAACCGGGGAGCTGTTTTTT CASSSRTGELFF
- TRBJ1-5 TRBV2 - TGTGCCAGCAGTGATCCGGGGAGCAATCAGCCCCAGCATTTT CASSDPGSNQPQHF
- TRBJ1-1 TRBV5-1 - TGCGCCAGCAGCCTTGGGCAGGGACTGAACACTGAAGCTTTCTTT CASSLGQGLNTEAFF
few TRBJ2-4 TRBV28 - TGTGCCAGCAACACCGTCGGAGAGAACATTCAGTACTTC CASNTVGENIQYF
few TRBJ2-1 TRBV25-1 TRBD1 TGTGCCAGCAGTGAACACAGGGGTGACACTTACAATGAGCAGTTCTTC CASSEHRGDTYNEQFF
- TRBJ1-1 TRBV29-1 TRBD1 TGCAGCGTTGCCCCCTTCGACAGGGTGAACACTGAAGCTTTCTTT CSVAPFDRVNTEAFF
- TRBJ2-2 TRBV2 - TGTGCCAGCAGTGAAGGGGTGGGCCGCACCGGGGAGCTGTTTTTT CASSEGVGRTGELFF
few TRBJ1-1 TRBV10-3 - TGTGCCATCCGACCGCAGGGGAACACTGAAGCTTTCTTT CAIRPQGNTEAFF
- TRBJ1-3 TRBV7-9 - TGTGCCAGCAGCCGGACAGCAAGCTCTGGAAACACCATATATTTT CASSRTASSGNTIYF
- TRBJ1-1 TRBV7-9 - TGTGCCAGCAGCTTAGGGGCAAACACTGAAGCTTTCTTT CASSLGANTEAFF
few TRBJ1-6 TRBV4-1 - TGCGCCAGCAGCCTGGGTCCCCCCCGCTCCTATAATTCACCCCTCCACTTT CASSLGPPRSYNSPLHF
- TRBJ1-2 TRBV14 - TGTGCCAGCAGCCCTTCATCCGGAAGACGTCAGGGATATGGCTACACCTTC CASSPSSGRRQGYGYTF
- TRBJ2-7 TRBV18 - TGTGCCAGCTCCACTACGACCAGCTCCTACGAGCAGTACTTC CASSTTTSSYEQYF
few TRBJ2-1 TRBV7-2 - TGTGCCAGCAGTCCTTTTAGGGGCAATGAGCAGTTCTTC CASSPFRGNEQFF
- TRBJ2-2 TRBV11-2 - TGTGCCAGCAGCTTAGTCCCCTGGGGGGGGGCCGTCGGGGAGCTGTTTTTT CASSLVPWGGAVGELFF
- TRBJ1-1 TRBV10-1 - TGCGCCAGCAGTTTAGCCCGGGGCAGCACTGAAGCTTTCTTT CASSLARGSTEAFF
once TRBJ1-4 TRBV12-2 - TGTGCAAGTCGCCCAAAATCGGTTGGCGAAAAACTGTTTTTT CASRPKSVGEKLFF
- TRBJ1-3 TRBV25-1 TRBD1 TGTGCCAGCAGGGCCTCGGGACAGGGAGCAATCTCTGGAAACACCATATATTTT CASRASGQGAISGNTIYF
- TRBJ2-1 TRBV5-8 TRBD1 TGTGCCAGCAGCTTGGAAGGACAGGGGGCCTACAATGAGCAGTTCTTC CASSLEGQGAYNEQFF
- TRBJ2-1 TRBV18 TRBD2 TGTGCCAGCTCACCACCGGGGATAGCGGGAGAAAATGAGCAGTTCTTC CASSPPGIAGENEQFF
- TRBJ1-1 TRBV4-2 - TGTGCCAGCAGCCCCCTCCTCGCGATGAACACTGAAGCTTTCTTT CASSPLLAMNTEAFF
- TRBJ2-6 TRBV14 - TGTGCCAGCAGCCTGGACCGGGACTCTGGGGCCAACGTCCTGACTTTC CASSLDRDSGANVLTF